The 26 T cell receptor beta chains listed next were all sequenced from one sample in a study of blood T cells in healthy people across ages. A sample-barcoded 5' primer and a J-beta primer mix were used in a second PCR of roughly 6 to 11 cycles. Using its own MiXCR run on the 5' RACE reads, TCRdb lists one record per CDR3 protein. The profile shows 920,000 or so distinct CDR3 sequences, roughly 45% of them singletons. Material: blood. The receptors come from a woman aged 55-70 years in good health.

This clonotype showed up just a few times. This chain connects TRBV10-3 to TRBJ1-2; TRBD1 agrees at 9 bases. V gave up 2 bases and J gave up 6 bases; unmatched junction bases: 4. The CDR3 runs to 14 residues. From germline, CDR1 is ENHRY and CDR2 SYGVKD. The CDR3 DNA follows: TGTGCCATCAGTGAGGTGGGACAGGGTAATGGCTACACCTTC. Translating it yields CAISEVGQGNGYTF.

This CDR3 reads CSASPPGNIQYF. In nucleotides, the CDR3 is TGCAGTGCTAGTCCTCCGGGAAACATTCAGTACTTC. The rearrangement uses TRBV20-1 and TRBJ2-4; no clear D gene. V lost 3 bases, J lost 6 bases, and 9 bases lay in between. Looked up from germline, CDR1 is DFQATT and CDR2 is SNEGSKA (reference sequence). The CDR3 has 12 residues.

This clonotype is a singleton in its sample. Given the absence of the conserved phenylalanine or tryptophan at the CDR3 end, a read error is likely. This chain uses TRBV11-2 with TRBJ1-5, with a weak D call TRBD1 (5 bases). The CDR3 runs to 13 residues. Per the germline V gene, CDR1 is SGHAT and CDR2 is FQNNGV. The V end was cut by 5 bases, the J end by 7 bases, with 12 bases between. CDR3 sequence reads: CASSLAEGQPQHV. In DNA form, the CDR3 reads TGTGCCAGCAGCCTAGCAGAGGGGCAGCCCCAGCATGTT.

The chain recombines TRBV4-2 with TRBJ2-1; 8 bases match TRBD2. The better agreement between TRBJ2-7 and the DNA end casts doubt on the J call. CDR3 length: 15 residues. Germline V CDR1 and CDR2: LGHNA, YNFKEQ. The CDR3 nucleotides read TGTGCCAGCAGCAGCGGGAGCGAGGGGTCCAATGAGCAGTACTTC. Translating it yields CASSSGSEGSNEQYF.

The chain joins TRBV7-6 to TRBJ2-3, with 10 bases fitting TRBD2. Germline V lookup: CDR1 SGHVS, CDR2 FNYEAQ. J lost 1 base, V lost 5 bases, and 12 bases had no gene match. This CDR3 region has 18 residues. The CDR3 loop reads CASSLRIEREGGTDTQYF. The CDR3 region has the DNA TGTGCCAGCAGCCTGAGGATTGAGCGGGAGGGAGGCACAGATACGCAGTATTTT. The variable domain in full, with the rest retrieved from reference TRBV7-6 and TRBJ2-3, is GAGVSQSPRYKVTKRGQDVALRCDPISGHVSLYWYRQALGQGPEFLTYFNYEAQQDKSGLPNDRFSAERPEGSISTLTIQRTEQRDSAMYRCASSLRIEREGGTDTQYFGPGTRLTVL.

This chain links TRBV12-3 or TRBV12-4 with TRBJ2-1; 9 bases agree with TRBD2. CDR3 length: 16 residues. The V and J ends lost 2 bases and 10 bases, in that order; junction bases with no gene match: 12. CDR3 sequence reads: CASSLMGLAGFGEQFF. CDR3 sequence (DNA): TGTGCCAGCAGTTTAATGGGACTAGCCGGGTTTGGGGAGCAGTTCTTC.

The CDR3 nucleotides read TGTGCCAGCAGTGTCGAGTCGTCAACAGTGCACTCACCCCTCCACTTT. Its translation: CASSVESSTVHSPLHF. The V call is TRBV27, the J call TRBJ1-6; D remains ambiguous. CDR1 and CDR2 from the germline V gene are MNHEY and SMNVEV (reference sequence). This CDR3 is built from 16 residues. V lost 5 bases to trimming and J lost 10 bases, with 21 bases between them.

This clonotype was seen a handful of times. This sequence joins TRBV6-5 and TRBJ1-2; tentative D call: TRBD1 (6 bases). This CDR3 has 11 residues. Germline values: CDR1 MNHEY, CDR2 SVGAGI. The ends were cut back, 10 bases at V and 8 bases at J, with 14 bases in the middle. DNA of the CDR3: TGTGCCACGCAGGGAGGGGGAGGCTACACCTTC. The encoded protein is CATQGGGGYTF.

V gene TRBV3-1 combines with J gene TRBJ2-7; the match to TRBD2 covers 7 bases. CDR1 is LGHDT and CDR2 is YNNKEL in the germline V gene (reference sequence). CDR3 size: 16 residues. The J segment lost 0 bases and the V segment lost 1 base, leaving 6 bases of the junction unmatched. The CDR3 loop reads CASSQGASGTSYEQYF. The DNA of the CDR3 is TGTGCCAGCAGCCAAGGGGCTAGCGGTACCTCCTACGAGCAGTACTTC.

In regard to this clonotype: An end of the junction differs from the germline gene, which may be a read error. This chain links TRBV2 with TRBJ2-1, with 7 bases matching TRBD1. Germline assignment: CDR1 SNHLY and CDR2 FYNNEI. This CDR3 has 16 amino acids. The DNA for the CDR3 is TGTGCCAGCAGTGCCACAGGGGTCCCCACCTACAATGAACAGTTCTTC. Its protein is CASSATGVPTYNEQFF.

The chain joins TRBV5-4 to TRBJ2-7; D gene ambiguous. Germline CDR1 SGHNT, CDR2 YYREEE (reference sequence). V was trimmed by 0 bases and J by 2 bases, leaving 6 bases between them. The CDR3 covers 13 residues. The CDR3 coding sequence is TGTGCCAGCAGCTTGGCTTATGCCTACGAGCAGTACTTC. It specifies CASSLAYAYEQYF.

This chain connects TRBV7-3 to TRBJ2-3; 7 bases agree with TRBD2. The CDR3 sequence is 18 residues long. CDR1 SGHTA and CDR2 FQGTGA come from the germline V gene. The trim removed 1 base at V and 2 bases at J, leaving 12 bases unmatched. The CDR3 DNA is TGTGCCAGCAGCTTAAGTGCAGGCCTAGCGGTTAACACAGATACGCAGTATTTT. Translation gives CASSLSAGLAVNTDTQYF.

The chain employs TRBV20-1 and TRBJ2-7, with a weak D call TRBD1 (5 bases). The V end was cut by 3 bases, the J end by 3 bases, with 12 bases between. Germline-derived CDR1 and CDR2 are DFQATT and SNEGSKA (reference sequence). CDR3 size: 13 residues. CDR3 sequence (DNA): TGCAGTGCTAGTGGCAGGGCATACTACGAGCAGTACTTC. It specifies CSASGRAYYEQYF.

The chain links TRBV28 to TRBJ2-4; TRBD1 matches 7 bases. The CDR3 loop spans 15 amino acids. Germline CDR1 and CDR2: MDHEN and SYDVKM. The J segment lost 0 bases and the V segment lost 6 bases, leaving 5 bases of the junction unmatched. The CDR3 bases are TGTGCCAGCAGATCTACAGGGGAAGCCAAAAACATTCAGTACTTC. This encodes CASRSTGEAKNIQYF.

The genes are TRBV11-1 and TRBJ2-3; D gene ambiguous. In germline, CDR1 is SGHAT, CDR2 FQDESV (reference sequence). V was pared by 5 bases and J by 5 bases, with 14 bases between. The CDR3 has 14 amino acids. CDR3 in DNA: TGTGCCAGCAGCGCGAGCCGGAATGAAGATACGCAGTATTTT. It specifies CASSASRNEDTQYF.

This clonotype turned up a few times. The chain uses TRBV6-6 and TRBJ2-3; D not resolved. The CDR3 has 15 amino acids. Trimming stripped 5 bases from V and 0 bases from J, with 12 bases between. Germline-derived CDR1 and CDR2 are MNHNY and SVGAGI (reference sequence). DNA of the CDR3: TGTGCCAGCAGTCCCGGCTCGCTAAGCACAGATACGCAGTATTTT. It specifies CASSPGSLSTDTQYF.

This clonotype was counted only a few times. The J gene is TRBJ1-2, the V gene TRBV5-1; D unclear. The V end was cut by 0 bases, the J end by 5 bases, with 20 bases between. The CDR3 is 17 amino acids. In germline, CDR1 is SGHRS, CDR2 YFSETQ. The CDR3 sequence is CASSLVGGGRSNYGYTF. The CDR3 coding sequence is TGCGCCAGCAGCTTGGTGGGAGGCGGACGGTCGAATTATGGCTACACCTTC.

In DNA form, the CDR3 reads TGTGCCACCAAGGGAACCTCCTATGGCTACACCTTC. Translation gives CATKGTSYGYTF. This chain joins TRBV10-3 and TRBJ1-2; D gene uncertain. Trimming took off 10 bases at V and 4 bases at J, with 13 bases between the two ends. The CDR3 runs 12 residues. CDR1 and CDR2 from the germline V gene are ENHRY and SYGVKD.

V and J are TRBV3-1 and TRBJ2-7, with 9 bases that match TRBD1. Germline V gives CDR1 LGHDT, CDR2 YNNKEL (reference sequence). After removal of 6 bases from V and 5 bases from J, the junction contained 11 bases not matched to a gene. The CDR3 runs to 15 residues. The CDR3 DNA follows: TGTGCCAGCAGTCGATCCGGGACAGGGAGGAACGAGCAGTACTTC. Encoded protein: CASSRSGTGRNEQYF.

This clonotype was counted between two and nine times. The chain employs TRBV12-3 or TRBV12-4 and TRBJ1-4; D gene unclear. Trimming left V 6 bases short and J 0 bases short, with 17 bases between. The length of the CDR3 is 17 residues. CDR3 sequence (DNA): TGTGCCAGCAGCTTGGGCTTGGACGGTGCAACTAATGAAAAACTGTTTTTT. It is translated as CASSLGLDGATNEKLFF.

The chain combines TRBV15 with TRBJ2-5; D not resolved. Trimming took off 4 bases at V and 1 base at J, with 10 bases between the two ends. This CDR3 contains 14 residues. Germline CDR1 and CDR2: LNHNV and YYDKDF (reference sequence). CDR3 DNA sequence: TGTGCCACCAGCACTACGAGGATCCAAGAGACCCAGTACTTC. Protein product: CATSTTRIQETQYF.

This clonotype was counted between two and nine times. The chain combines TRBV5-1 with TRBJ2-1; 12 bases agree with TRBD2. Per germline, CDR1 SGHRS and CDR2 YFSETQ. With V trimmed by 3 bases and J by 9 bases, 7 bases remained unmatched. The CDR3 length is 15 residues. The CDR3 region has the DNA TGCGCCAGCAGCTGGACTAGCGGGAATTTTGGTGAGCAGTTCTTC. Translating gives CASSWTSGNFGEQFF.

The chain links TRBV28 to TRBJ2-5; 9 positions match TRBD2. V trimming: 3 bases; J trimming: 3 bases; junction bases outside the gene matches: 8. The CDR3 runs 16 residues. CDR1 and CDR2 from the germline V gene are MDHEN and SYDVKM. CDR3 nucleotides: TGTGCCAGCAGTTTGGCGTCTAGCGGGAACGAAGAGACCCAGTACTTC. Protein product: CASSLASSGNEETQYF.

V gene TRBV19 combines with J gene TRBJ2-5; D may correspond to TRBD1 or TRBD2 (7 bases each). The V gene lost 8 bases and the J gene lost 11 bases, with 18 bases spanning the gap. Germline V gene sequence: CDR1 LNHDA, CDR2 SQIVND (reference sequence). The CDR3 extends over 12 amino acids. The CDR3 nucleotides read TGTGCCAGTGGGGGAGGGGGCAATGAGCAGTACTTC. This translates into CASGGGGNEQYF.

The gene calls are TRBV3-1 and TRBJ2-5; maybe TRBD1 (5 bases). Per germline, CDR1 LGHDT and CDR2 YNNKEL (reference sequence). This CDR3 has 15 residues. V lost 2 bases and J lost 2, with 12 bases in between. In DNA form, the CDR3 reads TGTGCCAGCAGCCAACCACGACAGTTTCAAGAGACCCAGTACTTC. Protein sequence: CASSQPRQFQETQYF.

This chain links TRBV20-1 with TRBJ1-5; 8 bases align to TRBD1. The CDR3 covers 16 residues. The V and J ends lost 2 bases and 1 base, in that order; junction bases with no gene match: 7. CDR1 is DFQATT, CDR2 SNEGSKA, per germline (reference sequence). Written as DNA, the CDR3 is TGCAGTGCTAGATCCGGACAGGGCGGGAGCAATCAGCCCCAGCATTTT. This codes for CSARSGQGGSNQPQHF.